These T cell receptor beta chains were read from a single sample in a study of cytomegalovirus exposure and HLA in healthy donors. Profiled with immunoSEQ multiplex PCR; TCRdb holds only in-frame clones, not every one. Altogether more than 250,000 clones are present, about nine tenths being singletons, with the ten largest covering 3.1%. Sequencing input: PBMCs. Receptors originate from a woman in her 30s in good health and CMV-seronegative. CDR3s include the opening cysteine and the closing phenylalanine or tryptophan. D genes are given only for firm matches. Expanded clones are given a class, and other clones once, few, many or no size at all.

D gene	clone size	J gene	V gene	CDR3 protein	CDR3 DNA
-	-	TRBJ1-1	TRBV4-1	CASSQVLGSLIEAFF	TGCGCCAGCAGCCAAGTATTGGGCAGCTTAATTGAAGCTTTCTTT
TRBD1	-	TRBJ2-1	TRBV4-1	CASSSGGNEQFF	TGCGCCAGCAGCTCAGGGGGCAATGAGCAGTTCTTC
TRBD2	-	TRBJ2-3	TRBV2	CASSQPGLGSTDTQYF	TGTGCCAGCAGCCAACCGGGACTAGGAAGCACAGATACGCAGTATTTT
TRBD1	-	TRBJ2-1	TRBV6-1	CASSEGTDYNEQFF	TGTGCCAGCAGTGAGGGGACAGATTACAATGAGCAGTTCTTC
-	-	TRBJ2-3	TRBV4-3	CASSQAGVGTDTQYF	TGCGCCAGCAGCCAAGCGGGAGTCGGCACAGATACGCAGTATTTT
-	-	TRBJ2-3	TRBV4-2	CASSQDQRADRTDTQYF	TGTGCCAGCAGCCAAGATCAGCGAGCGGATCGCACAGATACGCAGTATTTT
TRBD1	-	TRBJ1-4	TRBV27	CASSHGTGNYNEKLFF	TGTGCCAGCAGTCATGGGACAGGTAACTATAATGAAAAACTGTTTTTT
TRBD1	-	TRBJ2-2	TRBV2	CASSDYRGYTGELFF	TGTGCCAGCAGTGACTACAGGGGGTATACCGGGGAGCTGTTTTTT
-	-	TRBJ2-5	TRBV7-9	CASSLGSGLQETQYF	TGTGCCAGCAGCTTAGGTTCAGGGCTCCAAGAGACCCAGTACTTC
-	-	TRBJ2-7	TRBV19	CASSIVSGVNYEQYF	TGTGCCAGTAGTATAGTTTCAGGGGTTAACTACGAGCAGTACTTC
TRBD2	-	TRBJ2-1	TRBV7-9	CASSPVLAGMDEQFF	TGTGCCAGCAGCCCCGTACTAGCGGGCATGGATGAGCAGTTCTTC
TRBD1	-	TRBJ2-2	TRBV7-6	CASSFQLDRDDGELFF	TGTGCCAGCAGCTTTCAATTAGACAGGGACGACGGGGAGCTGTTTTTT
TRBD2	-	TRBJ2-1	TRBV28	CASSTRTSGGYNEQFF	TGTGCCAGCAGTACAAGGACTAGCGGGGGGTACAATGAGCAGTTCTTC
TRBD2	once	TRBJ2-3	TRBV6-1	CASSERLAGADTQYF	TGTGCCAGCAGTGAAAGACTAGCGGGAGCAGATACGCAGTATTTT
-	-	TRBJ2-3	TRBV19	CASSIVGGLVSDTQYF	TGTGCCAGTAGTATAGTCGGTGGATTGGTATCAGATACGCAGTATTTT
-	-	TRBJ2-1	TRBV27	CASSPGLYNEQFF	TGTGCCAGCAGTCCGGGACTCTACAATGAGCAGTTCTTC
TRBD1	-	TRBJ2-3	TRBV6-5	CASSYSTGGWQGTQYF	TGTGCCAGCAGTTACTCGACAGGGGGCTGGCAGGGTACGCAGTATTTT
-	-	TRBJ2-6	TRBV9	CASSVGGSTGANVLTF	TGTGCCAGCAGCGTAGGTGGGTCGACTGGGGCCAACGTCCTGACTTTC
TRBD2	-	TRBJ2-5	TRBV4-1	CASSHLGRGLAGETQYF	TGCGCCAGCAGCCACCTCGGCAGGGGACTAGCGGGAGAGACCCAGTACTTC
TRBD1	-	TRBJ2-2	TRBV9	CASTSGDRDTGELFF	TGTGCCAGCACCAGCGGGGACAGGGACACCGGGGAGCTGTTTTTT
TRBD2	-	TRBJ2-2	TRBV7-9	CASSSGLAGDTGELFF	TGTGCCAGCAGCTCGGGACTAGCGGGAGACACCGGGGAGCTGTTTTTT
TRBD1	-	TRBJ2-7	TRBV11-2	CASSYTGQDPYEQYF	TGTGCCAGCAGCTACACGGGACAGGACCCCTACGAGCAGTACTTC
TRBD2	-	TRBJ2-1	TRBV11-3	CASSLVPLAGDLPYNEQFF	TGTGCCAGCAGCTTAGTCCCCTTAGCGGGAGATCTACCCTACAATGAGCAGTTCTTC
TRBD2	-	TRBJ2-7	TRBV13	CASRLASSGSSYEQYF	TGTGCCAGCAGACTAGCAAGTAGCGGGAGTTCCTACGAGCAGTACTTC
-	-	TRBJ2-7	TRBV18	CASSPGNLDYEQYF	TGTGCCAGCTCACCGGGGAATTTGGACTACGAGCAGTACTTC
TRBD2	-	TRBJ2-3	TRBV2	CASSEEMLAGGSDTQYF	TGTGCCAGCAGTGAAGAGATGTTAGCGGGAGGGTCAGATACGCAGTATTTT